This TCR beta chain is from a study of Graves' ophthalmopathy and Graves' hyperthyroidism. Germline CDR1 reads DFQATT; CDR2 reads SNEGSKA (reference sequence). The ends lost 5 bases at V and 1 base at J; junction bases unmatched: 9. The CDR3 is 15 amino acids. Scientists amplified the TCR beta CDR3 regions from RNA transcripts. RT-PCR was first run with HTBI primers, then multiplex PCR in a second round. MiXCR, run by TCRdb on the multiplex PCR reads, gives a single entry per CDR3 protein. The data show about 660,000 distinct CDR3 sequences, under 50% seen once. This sequence joins TRBV20-1 and TRBJ2-5; 8 bases agree with TRBD2. The source material was peripheral blood. The origin of this receptor is an adult man with Graves' ophthalmopathy. The CDR3 loop reads CSAWTRTSPQETQYF. The CDR3 DNA sequence: TGCAGTGCTTGGACCAGGACTAGCCCCCAAGAGACCCAGTACTTC.